The 22 T cell receptor beta chains listed next were all sequenced from one sample in a study of T cell responses to AZD1222 COVID-19 vaccine. Sequenced by immunoSEQ multiplex PCR; TCRdb stores in-frame clones only, minus some. The data contain 150,000 to 200,000 clones, around 88% of them seen just once; the ten biggest clones take up roughly 10%. Sample: peripheral blood, taken 28 days after the second AZD1222 dose. Every receptor here comes from an adult who received the AZD1222 COVID-19 vaccine.

The chain joins TRBV2 to TRBJ2-7; D assignment may be TRBD1 or TRBD2 (5 bases each). This CDR3 comprises 14 residues. V was cut by 6 bases and J by 0 bases, with 12 bases left in between. In germline, CDR1 is SNHLY, CDR2 FYNNEI. The CDR3 nucleotides are TGTGCCAGCAGGGGGGTTGTTGGCTCCTACGAGCAGTACTTC. This translates into CASRGVVGSYEQYF.

The rearrangement uses TRBV12-3 or TRBV12-4 and TRBJ1-5, with TRBD1 as a possible D gene (5 bases). This CDR3 spans 13 amino acids. The V and J ends lost 3 bases and 10 bases respectively, with 13 bases between them. The CDR3 protein is CASSFEARGPQHF. CDR3 nucleotides: TGTGCCAGCAGTTTTGAGGCAAGGGGACCCCAGCATTTT.

This clone has just a few counts. The chain employs TRBV25-1 and TRBJ2-7; weak D call: TRBD1 (5 bases). Germline V gene lookup returns CDR1 MGHDK and CDR2 SYGVNS. V was clipped by 0 bases and J by 6 bases, with 9 bases between them. The CDR3 consists of 13 residues. CDR3 bases: TGTGCCAGCAGTGAATACCCCAGGGTCGAGCAGTACTTC. This sequence encodes CASSEYPRVEQYF.

The genes are TRBV6-1 and TRBJ1-5; 9 bases align to TRBD1. Germline CDR1 MNHNS, CDR2 SASEGT. With V trimmed by 3 bases and J by 5 bases, 2 bases remained unmatched. The CDR3 runs 14 residues. CDR3 DNA sequence: TGTGCCAGCAGTGACCGGGACAGGGATCAGCCCCAGCATTTT. Its protein is CASSDRDRDQPQHF.

The chain has TRBV25-1 and TRBJ1-3; D might be TRBD1 (6 bases). The germline gives CDR1 MGHDK, CDR2 SYGVNS. This CDR3 region has 16 residues. V lost 5 bases and J 0 bases, leaving 14 bases between the germline ends. The CDR3 protein is CASSQGQASSGNTIYF. The CDR3 bases are TGTGCCAGCAGTCAGGGACAAGCGAGCTCTGGAAACACCATATATTTT.

For the CDR3, the DNA is TGTGCCAGCAGTGAAGCGCCACTAAGACCAGGGGGAAATGAAAAACTGTTTTTT. As protein: CASSEAPLRPGGNEKLFF. The rearrangement uses TRBV6-1 and TRBJ1-4; 7 bases align to TRBD1. Losses at the gene ends were 0 bases for V and 5 bases for J; bases not matched to a gene: 12. Germline CDR1 reads MNHNS; CDR2 reads SASEGT. The CDR3 has 18 residues.

This sequence joins TRBV6-1 and TRBJ2-2; TRBD1 agrees at 9 bases. Germline V CDR1 and CDR2: MNHNS, SASEGT. The CDR3 runs 16 residues. With 2 bases clipped from V and 5 bases from J, the junction kept 6 bases outside the gene matches. CDR3: CASSELTGGRTGELFF. CDR3 nucleotides: TGTGCCAGCAGTGAATTGACAGGGGGAAGAACCGGGGAGCTGTTTTTT.

The chain employs TRBV29-1 and TRBJ2-1; maybe TRBD2 (6 bases). Per germline, CDR1 SQVTM and CDR2 ANQGSEA. The CDR3 has 13 amino acids. CDR3 in amino acids: CSGLVAAHNEQFF. CDR3 DNA: TGCAGTGGGCTCGTAGCGGCCCACAATGAGCAGTTCTTC.

The chain has TRBV5-1 and TRBJ2-5, with D tentatively TRBD2 (5 bases). Germline CDR1 and CDR2: SGHRS and YFSETQ. The germline V and J ends were trimmed by 0 bases and 5 bases, with 11 bases remaining between them. This CDR3 is built from 14 residues. CDR3 sequence: CASSLGTVWETQYF. CDR3 nucleotides: TGCGCCAGCAGCTTGGGGACTGTCTGGGAGACCCAGTACTTC.

The chain has TRBV5-1 and TRBJ2-7; D remains ambiguous. The ends were cut back, 0 bases at V and 2 bases at J, with 12 bases in the middle. In germline, CDR1 is SGHRS, CDR2 YFSETQ. The CDR3 has 15 amino acids. CDR3 sequence: CASSLDGRSTYEQYF. The CDR3 nucleotides are TGCGCCAGCAGCTTGGATGGCAGATCGACCTACGAGCAGTACTTC.

CDR3 coding DNA: TGTGCCAGCAGAGTGGGGGGACTTAGCAATCAGCCCCAGCATTTT. It specifies CASRVGGLSNQPQHF. V gene TRBV2 combines with J gene TRBJ1-5, with D perhaps matching TRBD1 (5 bases). Germline V CDR1 and CDR2: SNHLY, FYNNEI. This CDR3 spans 15 amino acids. Trimming removed 6 bases from V and 0 bases from J, with 12 bases in between. The variable domain in full, completed from reference TRBV2 and TRBJ1-5, reads EPEVTQTPSHQVTQMGQEVILRCVPISNHLYFYWYRQILGQKVEFLVSFYNNEISEKSEIFDDQFSVERPDGSNFTLKIRSTKLEDSAMYFCASRVGGLSNQPQHFGDGTRLSIL.

This chain connects TRBV2 to TRBJ2-6, with 9 bases lining up with TRBD1. V gave up 4 bases and J gave up 3 bases; unmatched junction bases: 1. Germline assignment: CDR1 SNHLY and CDR2 FYNNEI. This CDR3 is built from 15 residues. DNA for the CDR3: TGTGCCAGCAGTGTGGGACAGGGTGGGGCCAACGTCCTGACTTTC. This encodes CASSVGQGGANVLTF.

J is TRBJ1-1 and V is TRBV18; TRBD1 agrees at 7 bases. J gave up 6 bases and V 4 bases, and 8 bases lay outside the gene matches. CDR3 length equals 14 residues. Germline V gives CDR1 KGHSH, CDR2 LQKENI. The CDR3 region has the DNA TGTGCCAGCTCACTTAAGACAGGGACCGCTGAAGCTTTCTTT. Residues: CASSLKTGTAEAFF.

The chain carries TRBV7-7 and TRBJ1-1; D unresolved. Germline V gives CDR1 SSHAT, CDR2 FNYEAQ (reference sequence). V was cut by 5 bases and J by 4 bases, with 8 bases left in between. The CDR3 consists of 12 residues. The CDR3 spells CASSPLGTEAFF. The CDR3 DNA follows: TGTGCCAGCAGCCCTCTCGGCACTGAAGCTTTCTTT.

V usage is TRBV5-4 and J usage is TRBJ1-5, with 9 positions matching TRBD1. The CDR3 covers 16 residues. Germline CDR1 is SGHNT and CDR2 is YYREEE (reference sequence). Unmatched junction bases numbered 3, after V lost 2 bases and J lost 0 bases. The CDR3 loop is CASSFMGQGSNQPQHF. As DNA, the CDR3 is TGTGCCAGCAGCTTCATGGGACAGGGTAGCAATCAGCCCCAGCATTTT.

The V gene is TRBV19, the J gene TRBJ1-1; no firm D call. The CDR3 contains 15 residues. The ends were cut back, 5 bases at V and 1 base at J, with 14 bases in the middle. Germline CDR1 and CDR2: LNHDA and SQIVND (reference sequence). The CDR3 protein is CASSQQASSNTEAFF. The CDR3 DNA reads as TGTGCCAGTAGTCAACAAGCCTCTTCGAACACTGAAGCTTTCTTT.

J is TRBJ1-6 and V is TRBV11-2, with D perhaps TRBD1 (6 bases). This CDR3 has 15 residues. Trimming pared 2 bases from V and 3 bases from J, leaving 8 bases between. Per the germline V gene, CDR1 is SGHAT and CDR2 is FQNNGV. In DNA, the CDR3 is TGTGCCAGCAGCTTATTACAGGGCTATAATTCACCCCTCCACTTT. The encoded protein is CASSLLQGYNSPLHF.

This chain links TRBV9 with TRBJ2-3; 7 nucleotides agree with TRBD2. The V gene's germline CDR1 is SGDLS and CDR2 YYNGEE. The junction had 9 bases not matched to a gene; V was cut back by 3 bases and J by 5 bases. The CDR3 totals 15 residues. As DNA, the CDR3 is TGTGCCAGCAGCGCCCGGGAGTGGGGGGGAGATACGCAGTATTTT. This translates into CASSAREWGGDTQYF.

This chain joins TRBV18 and TRBJ1-5; the D is unclear. V lost 1 base and J lost 1, with 8 bases in between. The V gene's germline CDR1 is KGHSH and CDR2 LQKENI. The CDR3 length is 15 residues. The CDR3 nucleotides are TGTGCCAGCTCACCACTCACGGCGAGCAATCAGCCCCAGCATTTT. Its translation: CASSPLTASNQPQHF.

The gene calls are TRBV19 and TRBJ1-2, with 9 bases aligning to TRBD1. The CDR3 runs to 16 residues. After removal of 5 bases from V and 8 bases from J, the junction contained 15 bases not matched to a gene. Germline V gene data show CDR1 as LNHDA and CDR2 as SQIVND (reference sequence). CDR3 sequence reads: CASSPSRDRVMIGYTF. The CDR3 DNA follows: TGTGCCAGTAGTCCCTCCCGGGACAGGGTGATGATAGGCTACACCTTC.

This chain links TRBV7-9 with TRBJ2-1; 10 positions match TRBD2. The CDR3 covers 15 residues. Trimming took 10 bases from V and 8 from J; bases not matched to a gene: 14. Per the germline V gene, CDR1 is SEHNR and CDR2 is FQNEAQ (reference sequence). The DNA of the CDR3 is TGTGCCACCGCCAGGACTAGCGGCTTTGGGGATGAGCAGTTCTTC. Its translation is CATARTSGFGDEQFF.

V is TRBV19 and J is TRBJ1-3; 8 positions agree with TRBD1. The CDR3 extends over 14 amino acids. CDR1 is LNHDA and CDR2 is SQIVND in the germline V gene (reference sequence). J was trimmed by 2 bases and V by 7 bases; bases with no gene match: 4. The CDR3 reads CASTPTGAGNTIYF. The DNA of the CDR3 is TGTGCCAGTACCCCGACAGGGGCTGGAAACACCATATATTTT.